This T cell receptor (beta chain) stems from a study of cytomegalovirus exposure and HLA in healthy donors. Overall study results and limits: Most likely, a cluster of highly shared sequence variants arose as a sequencing artifact.

The V gene end was trimmed by 3 bases and the J gene end by 6 bases; junction bases not matched to a gene: 2. The length of the CDR3 is 13 residues. Germline values: CDR1 MNHEY, CDR2 SMNVEV (reference sequence). The PCR had 60 Vbeta and 13 Jbeta primers. Profiling relied on immunoSEQ multiplex PCR, and the TCRdb table lists in-frame clones only, not all of them. In the table there are about 100,000 clones, 80% to 90% of which are singletons. This clone was recorded a few times. What it binds is unknown. The sequenced sample was PBMCs. The source of this sequence is a woman in her late teens or twenties in good health and CMV-seronegative. The chain carries TRBV27 and TRBJ1-5, with 7 bases fitting TRBD1. CDR3 loop: CASSFRGAQPQHF. The CDR3 nucleotides are TGTGCCAGCAGTTTCAGGGGGGCTCAGCCCCAGCATTTT.